This T cell receptor (beta chain) came from a study of shared clonotypes between healthy human individuals. Study information: CD4 naive and memory got three plates each, CD8 naive two, CD8 memory one. Findings and caveats of the study: The generation probabilities recorded for non-shared clonotypes fell below those of clonotypes shared by all four donors. Rarefaction analysis demonstrated incomplete sorted-subset sequencing notwithstanding large depth.

About this clone: Its antigen is undetermined.

The CDR3 sequence is 13 residues long. CDR1 is PRHDT, CDR2 FYEKMQ, per germline (reference sequence). V was trimmed by 6 bases and J by 5 bases, leaving 10 bases between them. Investigators spread the genomic DNA of each subset evenly over several immunoSEQ plates. Generated by immunoSEQ multiplex PCR, the TCRdb table keeps only in-frame clones and is missing some. The sample has under 1,900,000 clones; around 98.5% are singletons. The specimen sequenced was naive CD4+ T cells sorted from blood. Subset in this sample: CD45RA+ positively selected. This receptor was taken from a man under 40 in good health. The V call is TRBV13, the J call TRBJ2-2; the D gene is possibly TRBD1 (5 bases). The DNA of the CDR3 is TGTGCCAGCAGGTGGCAGGGAACCGGGGAGCTGTTTTTT. Protein product: CASRWQGTGELFF.